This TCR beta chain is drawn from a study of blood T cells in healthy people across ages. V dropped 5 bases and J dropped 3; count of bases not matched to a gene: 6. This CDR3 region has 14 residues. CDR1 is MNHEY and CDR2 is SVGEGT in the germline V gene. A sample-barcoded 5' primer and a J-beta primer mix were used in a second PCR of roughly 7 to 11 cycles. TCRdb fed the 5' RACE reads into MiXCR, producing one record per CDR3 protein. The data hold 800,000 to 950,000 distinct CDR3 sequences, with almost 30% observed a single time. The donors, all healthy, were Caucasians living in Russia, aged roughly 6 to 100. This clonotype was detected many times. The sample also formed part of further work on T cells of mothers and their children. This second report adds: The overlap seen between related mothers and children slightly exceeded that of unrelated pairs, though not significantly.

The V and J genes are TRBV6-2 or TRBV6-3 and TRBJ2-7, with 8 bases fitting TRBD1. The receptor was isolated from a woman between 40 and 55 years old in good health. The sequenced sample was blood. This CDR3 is CASSTRTGIYEQYF. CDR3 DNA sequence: TGTGCCAGCAGTACCCGGACAGGGATCTACGAGCAGTACTTC.